The TCR beta chain under discussion was sequenced for a study of T cell repertoires in cytomegalovirus infection. The V end lost 5 bases, the J end lost 3 bases, and 10 bases lay between the germline ends. The CDR3 loop spans 13 amino acids. CDR1 and CDR2 from the germline V gene are SEHNR and FQNEAQ (reference sequence). MiXCR, run by TCRdb on the reads, gives a single entry per CDR3 protein. This sample has about 150,000 distinct CDR3 sequences; around a quarter occur once, and the top ten carry roughly 9.8%. The sequencing input was PBMCs. The clonotype originates from a human donor in good health (CMV status not recorded). Some clones in this sample may be carry-over from other donors' samples. The chain employs TRBV7-9 and TRBJ1-2; TRBD1 might be the D (5 bases). The CDR3 region has the DNA TGTGCCAGCAGCACCCAGGGCGACTATGGCTACACCTTC. Its protein product is CASSTQGDYGYTF.